The present entry profiles one T cell receptor beta chain with its context. Its antigen is as yet unknown. This sample is part of a study of cytomegalovirus exposure and HLA in healthy donors. Turning to the study itself: Drawn from HLA-typed donors, approximately 85 million unique TCRs were held in an early data release. Whole-study results and caveats: TCR association rates varied by HLA locus in a later analysis, with DRB1 highest and HLA-C lowest. A highly shared variant cluster was judged a likely technical artifact. Testing in vitro showed a few CMV-associated chains specific for CMV antigens.

Primers: 60 Vbeta forward and 13 Jbeta reverse. Clones were read by immunoSEQ multiplex PCR, and TCRdb kept only the in-frame ones, dropping some. The data hold some 140,000 clones, with 73% observed a single time. This CDR3 has 15 amino acids. Germline assignment: CDR1 MNHNY and CDR2 SVGAGI (reference sequence). V lost 2 bases and J lost 3, with 10 bases in between. What was sequenced was PBMCs. The origin of this receptor is a woman in her 40s in good health and CMV-seronegative. This chain joins TRBV6-6 and TRBJ1-4; D might be TRBD1 (5 bases). This chain's CDR3 is CASSYGRVPNEKLFF. CDR3 coding DNA: TGTGCCAGCAGTTACGGCAGGGTCCCTAATGAAAAACTGTTTTTT.